Sequencing of this TCR beta chain was carried out in a study of cytotoxic CD8 clonotypes in ibrutinib-treated CLL. Study-wide background: Averaging across samples gave roughly 280,000 productive templates and around 90,000 productive rearrangements. Study-wide points: Patients with sustained remission and those progressing were sampled at differing times. Public clonotypes (which were uncommon) either contracted or remained stable on treatment.

With 6 bases removed from V and 5 bases from J, the gap between germline ends came to 17 bases. Germline V gene sequence: CDR1 SGHTS, CDR2 YDEGEE. This CDR3 spans 15 amino acids. Measured with immunoSEQ multiplex PCR; TCRdb has only the in-frame clones, and not every one. The sample has approximately 170,000 clones; about 88% are singletons. In the case of this clone: The antigen remains undetermined.

The chain is built from TRBV5-8 and TRBJ1-4; maybe TRBD1 (6 bases). This material consisted of PBMCs, taken at disease progression, from a patient treated with ibrutinib. The sequence was obtained from a human donor with chronic lymphocytic leukemia. CDR3 nucleotides: TGTGCCAGCAACACTGGACAGCCGCTAAATGAAAAACTGTTTTTT. It specifies CASNTGQPLNEKLFF.